These 17 T cell receptor beta chains were all obtained from the same sample, sequenced in a study of Ad26.COV2.S vaccination and SARS-CoV-2 variants. Specified treatment: some 20 received Ad26.COV2.S at low or high dose, single or two shots; roughly five received placebo; per-sample allocation not given. Samples analyzed were those drawn on day 63 after the first vaccine or placebo injection. Some clones are missing from TCRdb's copy, which holds only in-frame ones; the method was immunoSEQ multiplex PCR. The sample includes 410,000 or so clones, about 93% of them seen just once. The sequencing used peripheral blood, collected in a trial of Ad26.COV2.S vaccine versus placebo. Source of these receptors: a person aged 18-60 years who received the Ad26.COV2.S COVID-19 vaccine or a placebo.

The CDR3 region has the DNA TGCAGTGCTAGTCGGACGGCACGCCCGGACACCATATATTTT. Amino acids: CSASRTARPDTIYF. The V gene is TRBV20-1, the J gene TRBJ1-3; the D is unclear. V lost 3 bases to trimming and J lost 8 bases, with 17 bases between them. The CDR3 is 14 residues long. Germline V CDR1 and CDR2: DFQATT, SNEGSKA (reference sequence).

V is TRBV6-2 or TRBV6-3 and J is TRBJ2-7; D unresolved. The CDR3 has 13 amino acids. Germline V gives CDR1 MNHEY, CDR2 SVGEGT. Trimming took off 0 bases at V and 3 bases at J, with 6 bases between the two ends. The CDR3 region is CASSYSSDYEQYF. CDR3 coding DNA: TGTGCCAGCAGTTACTCATCGGACTACGAGCAGTACTTC.

In its sample, this clone was seen once. As DNA, the CDR3 is TGTGCCAGCACGCTCCCAGGGGGGTCGTACAATGAGCAGTTCTTC. This translates into CASTLPGGSYNEQFF. The J gene is TRBJ2-1, the V gene TRBV28; TRBD1 is a possible D gene (7 bases). The V and J ends lost 7 bases and 4 bases respectively, with 17 bases between them. Germline CDR1 is MDHEN and CDR2 is SYDVKM. This CDR3 spans 15 amino acids.

V is TRBV7-2 and J is TRBJ1-1, with D unclear. Germline V lookup: CDR1 SGHTA, CDR2 FQGNSA. The CDR3 is 15 residues long. The V end lost 5 bases, the J end lost 1 base, and 14 bases lay between the germline ends. The CDR3 spells CASSATSSGNTEAFF. The CDR3 DNA sequence: TGTGCCAGCAGCGCGACATCTAGTGGGAACACTGAAGCTTTCTTT. Based on the CDR3 plus reference TRBV7-2 and TRBJ1-1, the full variable domain is GAGVSQSPSNKVTEKGKDVELRCDPISGHTALYWYRQSLGQGLEFLIYFQGNSAPDKSGLPSDRFSAERTGGSVSTLTIQRTQQEDSAVYLCASSATSSGNTEAFFGQGTRLTVV.

The chain links TRBV21-1 to TRBJ1-2; the DNA was not compared with TRBD1, the D call given in the table. TRBV21-1 is a pseudogene locus. The CDR3 has 13 residues. CDR3 bases: TGTGCCAGCAGCCGACAGGGGTACCATGGCTACACCTTC. Encoded protein: CASSRQGYHGYTF.

The rearrangement links TRBV28 to TRBJ2-1; 7 bases match TRBD2. Per the germline V gene, CDR1 is MDHEN and CDR2 is SYDVKM. CDR3 length: 19 amino acids. Trimming cost V 5 bases and J 0 bases; bases outside gene matches: 16. In DNA form, the CDR3 reads TGTGCCAGCAGTCCCCGGTCGAGTTGGGGCGGGAGCTCCTACAATGAGCAGTTCTTC. It codes for CASSPRSSWGGSSYNEQFF.

This clone occurred once. The chain links TRBV7-2 to TRBJ2-3; D is unresolved. The CDR3 runs 13 residues. V was clipped by 5 bases and J by 4 bases, with 10 bases between them. Per the germline V gene, CDR1 is SGHTA and CDR2 is FQGNSA. The chain's CDR3 is CASSQVTPDTQYF. The CDR3 DNA is TGTGCCAGCAGCCAAGTGACACCAGATACGCAGTATTTT. The full variable domain, rest sourced from reference TRBV7-2 and TRBJ2-3, is GAGVSQSPSNKVTEKGKDVELRCDPISGHTALYWYRQSLGQGLEFLIYFQGNSAPDKSGLPSDRFSAERTGGSVSTLTIQRTQQEDSAVYLCASSQVTPDTQYFGPGTRLTVL.

This chain joins TRBV18 and TRBJ2-7; the D is unclear. Germline CDR1 and CDR2: KGHSH and LQKENI. The V end lost 3 bases, the J end lost 0 bases, and 18 bases lay between the germline ends. The CDR3 runs 17 residues. CDR3 region: CASSPRMVVQSSYEQYF. CDR3 sequence (DNA): TGTGCCAGCTCACCGCGAATGGTGGTGCAGAGCTCCTACGAGCAGTACTTC.

The rearrangement uses TRBV27 and TRBJ2-1; D possibly uses TRBD1 or TRBD2 (5 bases each). Germline-derived CDR1 and CDR2 are MNHEY and SMNVEV (reference sequence). The CDR3 is 15 amino acids. V was clipped by 7 bases and J by 1 base, with 14 bases between them. The CDR3 bases are TGTGCCAGCAAGAAGGGACCCCAGTCCTACAATGAGCAGTTCTTC. This sequence encodes CASKKGPQSYNEQFF.

The chain recombines TRBV30 with TRBJ2-3; D tentatively fits TRBD1 or TRBD2 (5 bases each). Trimming removed 7 bases from V and 2 bases from J, with 19 bases in between. In germline, CDR1 is GTSNPN, CDR2 SVGIG (reference sequence). This CDR3 has 15 residues. CDR3 coding DNA: TGTGCCTCTACGGGTAGTCTGGGACCCACAGATACGCAGTATTTT. Its protein is CASTGSLGPTDTQYF.

V and J are TRBV18 and TRBJ2-1, with 8 bases fitting TRBD2. V lost 0 bases, J lost 9 bases, and 10 bases stayed unmatched. The CDR3 consists of 16 residues. Germline V gene sequence: CDR1 KGHSH, CDR2 LQKENI. CDR3 sequence: CASSPPISGRFGEQFF. The CDR3 DNA reads as TGTGCCAGCTCACCACCAATCAGCGGGAGATTTGGTGAGCAGTTCTTC.

This clone occurred once. The rearrangement links TRBV28 to TRBJ2-2; TRBD1 matches at 10 bases. The trim removed 4 bases at V and 7 bases at J, leaving 6 bases unmatched. CDR1 and CDR2 from the germline V gene are MDHEN and SYDVKM. The CDR3 runs 15 residues. This CDR3 is CASSSAGTGDGELFF. In DNA form, the CDR3 reads TGTGCCAGCAGTTCCGCCGGGACAGGGGACGGGGAGCTGTTTTTT.

The chain carries TRBV7-2 and TRBJ2-6; D uncertain. Germline V gives CDR1 SGHTA, CDR2 FQGNSA. With 5 bases removed from V and 0 bases from J, the gap between germline ends came to 8 bases. The CDR3 has 15 amino acids. The CDR3 spells CASSLWGSGANVLTF. The CDR3 coding sequence is TGTGCCAGCAGCCTCTGGGGCTCTGGGGCCAACGTCCTGACTTTC.

This rearrangement joins TRBV20-1 to TRBJ2-7; no clear D. The CDR3 is 11 residues long. V was shortened by 0 bases and J by 3 bases, with 3 bases between the two germline ends. Germline V CDR1 and CDR2: DFQATT, SNEGSKA (reference sequence). In DNA, the CDR3 is TGCAGTGCTAGAGAAGGCTACGAGCAGTACTTC. Amino acids: CSAREGYEQYF.

The chain carries TRBV3-1 (or the pseudogene TRBV3-2) and TRBJ2-3, with a weak D call TRBD2 (6 bases). The CDR3 totals 15 residues. Germline V gene sequence: CDR1 LGHDT, CDR2 YNNKEL (reference sequence). V lost 1 base and J lost 3, with 11 bases in between. The CDR3 DNA reads TGTGCCAGCAGCCAAGTCGGGCTAGCGACAGATACGCAGTATTTT. Its protein is CASSQVGLATDTQYF.

The chain combines TRBV2 with TRBJ2-7; D is tentatively TRBD1 or TRBD2 (5 bases each). Germline V CDR1 and CDR2: SNHLY, FYNNEI. Trimming took off 2 bases at V and 2 bases at J, with 13 bases between the two ends. The CDR3 has 15 residues. The CDR3 nucleotides read TGTGCCAGCAGTGAATGGGACGGTCGGACCTACGAGCAGTACTTC. This translates into CASSEWDGRTYEQYF.

The chain joins TRBV5-1 to TRBJ1-1; TRBD1 matches 7 bases. The germline V gene encodes CDR1 SGHRS and CDR2 YFSETQ. J gave up 0 bases and V 1 base, and 6 bases lay outside the gene matches. This CDR3 has 16 amino acids. DNA for the CDR3: TGCGCCAGCAGCTTGCGGCAGGGGGTACTGAACACTGAAGCTTTCTTT. It encodes CASSLRQGVLNTEAFF.